This T cell receptor (beta chain) was captured by sequencing in a study of blood T cell repertoires in COVID-19 (TCRdb year 2020). The study in broad terms: Samples from collaborators originated in the United States, Italy and Spain and spanned both the acute and convalescent phases of COVID-19. The material from the prospective study consisted of cDNA or gDNA derived from T cells, B-cell-depleted T cells, or PBMCs. Subjects who had been exposed to COVID-19, were actively infected with it, or had recovered from it provided the deeply sampled blood TCRbeta repertoires that made up the dataset. The repertoires were released in a freely available public database intended as a resource for research on the immune response to SARS-CoV-2. The samples were drawn from two sources: the first 160 participants of the ongoing ImmuneRACE study, and 1,000 to 1,500 subjects contributed by 6 global collaborators. Nearly every sample came with metadata listing a de-identified subject ID, COVID-19 status, age in years and sex. Where HLA class I and class II types were available, the types were taken from metadata supplied by the sample provider, not from assay-based typing.

The germline V gene (reference sequence) sets CDR1 to SEHNR and CDR2 to FQNEAQ. The CDR3 runs 19 amino acids, cysteine and phenylalanine included. Kept here is only the CDR3 DNA, which spans 57 bases and is read in frame from base 1. V has 5 bases trimmed and J has 2 bases trimmed; junction bases matching no gene number 12. A word on this clone: Its antigen remains unidentified. Base qualities are not at hand, and no much larger clone is one base apart.

Enrolling through a virtual design, the prospective study's participants ranged in age from roughly 18 to 95 years and lived across roughly 23 United States geographic areas. In the prospective study, participants were assigned to cohorts based on the clinical history participants reported in a screening survey and a study questionnaire. Recovered participants in ImmuneRACE Cohort 3 were defined by two consecutive negative NP/OP PCR tests, clearance by a healthcare professional, or resolution of symptoms. In the prospective study, mobile phlebotomists collected whole blood, serum and a nasopharyngeal or oropharyngeal swab from each participant. Prospective study participants could optionally give additional blood draws and questionnaires over a roughly 2-month period. Blood samples from the prospective study were shipped frozen or at room temperature prior to DNA extraction. The immunoSEQ Assay, a bias-controlled multiplex PCR, was used to amplify TCRbeta CDR3 regions from genomic DNA. Regarding the original processing steps: Nucleated cell counts per sample were estimated from amplification of reference gene primers within the assay. To quantify the absolute abundance of each unique TCRbeta CDR3 rearrangement, sequence reads were collapsed and filtered. For each sample, productive Simpson clonality was calculated as the square root of Simpson's diversity index across productive rearrangements. TCRdb holds this immuneACCESS table with in-frame rearrangements only. Some clones are missing; in checked studies, unresolved V genes explain under half, and the rest has no known cause. V and J calls and clone size are those listed in that table; D and trimming were worked out from the DNA. Counted in this sample were about 330,000 clones; roughly 87% of them appeared once. The ten most abundant clones make up about 6% of the sample.

Overall results and qualifications from the work: How much clinical and demographic metadata was included differed by source and by participant, and the metadata was provided uncurated.

The chain employs TRBV7-9 and TRBJ2-3; 14 nucleotides in the junction match TRBD2. The clonotype was recovered from a woman younger than 45 who had recovered from COVID-19. The sample consisted of PBMCs or T cells enriched from blood (not recorded which). The CDR3 protein: CASSVLGGLAGEYTDTQYF. Here is the DNA: TGTGCCAGCAGCGTTCTTGGGGGACTAGCGGGGGAGTACACAGATACGCAGTATTTT.